This TCR beta chain was retrieved from a study of blood T cell repertoires in COVID-19. Using immunoSEQ multiplex PCR, the repertoire was profiled, and TCRdb retains in-frame clones only, with some absent. The table lists around 300,000 clones, 88% of them singletons. The age range of participants was about 18 to 100 years, with residence in around 22 US areas. Sequenced: PBMCs or T cells enriched from blood (not recorded which). This sequence was found in a man aged 25-45 years who had recovered from COVID-19.

As DNA, the CDR3 is TGTGCCAGCAGCCCAACCGGGACAGGGATTCACGAGCAGTACTTC. Translated, it gives CASSPTGTGIHEQYF. V gene TRBV5-6 combines with J gene TRBJ2-7, with 9 bases aligning to TRBD1. From germline, CDR1 is SGHDT and CDR2 YYEEEE. The CDR3 totals 15 residues. V lost 4 bases and J lost 5; bases outside the gene matches: 10.